This T cell receptor beta chain was profiled in a study of blood T cell repertoires in COVID-19. For the study at large: Italy, Spain and the United States were the sources of the convalescent and acute COVID-19 samples.

Study processing details: Reference gene primer amplification in the assay estimated nucleated cell counts. This table comes from immunoSEQ multiplex PCR, and its TCRdb copy is limited to in-frame clones, with some not included. From that table come the V and J calls and clone size; the DNA was used to work out D and trimming. The table lists about 220,000 clones, 65% to 90% of them singletons. V lost 5 bases, J lost 8 bases, and 4 bases stayed unmatched. Germline CDR1 reads SGHVS; CDR2 reads FQNEAQ. The CDR3 spans 13 residues. Material: peripheral blood. This chain connects TRBV7-8 to TRBJ2-1, with 9 positions matching TRBD1. This receptor was taken from a woman in her 70s with COVID-19, enrolled during active disease. CDR3 coding DNA: TGTGCCAGCAGCATTGACAGGGGGGATGAGCAGTTCTTC. Amino acid sequence: CASSIDRGDEQFF.